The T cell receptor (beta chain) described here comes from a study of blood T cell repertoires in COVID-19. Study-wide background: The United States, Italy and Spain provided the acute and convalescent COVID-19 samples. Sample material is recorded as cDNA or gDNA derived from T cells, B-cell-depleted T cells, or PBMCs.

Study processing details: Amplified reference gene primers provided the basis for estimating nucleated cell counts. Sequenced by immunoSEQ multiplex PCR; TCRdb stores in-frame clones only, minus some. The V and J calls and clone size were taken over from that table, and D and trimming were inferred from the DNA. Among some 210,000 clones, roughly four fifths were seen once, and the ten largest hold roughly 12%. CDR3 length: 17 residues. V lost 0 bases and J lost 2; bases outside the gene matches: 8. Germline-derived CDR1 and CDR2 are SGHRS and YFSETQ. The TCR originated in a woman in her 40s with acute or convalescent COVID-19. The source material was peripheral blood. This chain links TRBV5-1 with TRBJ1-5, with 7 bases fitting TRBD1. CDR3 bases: TGCGCCAGCAGCTTGGGGACAGGAACAGATGGCAATCAGCCCCAGCATTTT. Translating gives CASSLGTGTDGNQPQHF.